These T cell receptor beta chains were read from a single sample in a study of PD-L1 blockade in urothelial cancer. The assay was immunoSEQ multiplex PCR, and TCRdb's table has in-frame clones only and misses some. The sample gives 55,000 or so clones, roughly 84% of which show up once; 5.5% to 7.5% is in the top ten. The source was PBMCs, collected around atezolizumab (anti-PD-L1) treatment. Every receptor here comes from a man between 40 and 49 years old with urothelial cancer. Each CDR3 is given with its conserved first and last residue. A D gene is named only where the DNA matches it firmly. Clone size, where shown, is once, few, many, or a class for clones that have expanded.

>TRBV28|TRBJ1-2|.|.
TGTGCCAGCTGCCCGGCAACCGAGGGCTATGGCTACACCTTC
CASCPATEGYGYTF
>TRBV9|TRBJ2-3|.|TRBD2
TGTGCCAGCAGCGTTAGCCCGGGACTAGCGGGAGCGACAGATACGCAGTATTTT
CASSVSPGLAGATDTQYF
>TRBV30|TRBJ2-1|.|TRBD2
TGTGCCTGGGGGAGCGGGAACACCTACAATGAGCAGTTCTTC
CAWGSGNTYNEQFF
>TRBV6-1|TRBJ2-1|.|TRBD2
TGTGCCAGCAGTGAATTAACTAGCGGGAGAAACGAGCAGTTCTTC
CASSELTSGRNEQFF
>TRBV5-1|TRBJ2-7|.|.
TGCGCCAGCAGCTTGCTCGAGGAGCAGTACTTC
CASSLLEEQYF
>TRBV7-9|TRBJ1-1|once|TRBD1
TGTGCCAGCAGCTTAGGGACAGGGCCGAACACTGAAGCTTTCTTT
CASSLGTGPNTEAFF
>TRBV6-4|TRBJ1-1|.|.
TGTGCCAGCAGCCGCGGGGACCACACTGAAGCTTTCTTT
CASSRGDHTEAFF
>TRBV4-1|TRBJ2-2|many|TRBD2
TGCGCCAGCAGCCAATGGGAGGGGAACGGGGAGCTGTTTTTT
CASSQWEGNGELFF
>TRBV29-1|TRBJ2-5|.|.
TGCAGCGGTTTACAGGGTCAAGAGACCCAGTACTTC
CSGLQGQETQYF
>TRBV7-2|TRBJ2-7|.|TRBD1
TGTGCCAGCAGCTTGGGACAGGGTGGGGTAGGGGGGCAGTACTTC
CASSLGQGGVGGQYF
>TRBV2|TRBJ2-1|.|TRBD2
TGTGCCAGCAGTGAAGCAGCTAGCGGGATCTCCTACAATGAGCAGTTCTTC
CASSEAASGISYNEQFF
>TRBV18|TRBJ1-4|few|.
TGTGCCAGCTCAGGGTTGGAGTATGAAAAACTGTTTTTT
CASSGLEYEKLFF
>TRBV27|TRBJ1-1|.|.
TGTGCCAGCAGTTTGGTGGGGAGGGGCACTGAAGCTTTCTTT
CASSLVGRGTEAFF
>TRBV6-5|TRBJ1-1|.|.
TGTGCCAGCAGTTTTTCCAGATACACTGAAGCTTTCTTT
CASSFSRYTEAFF
>TRBV19|TRBJ1-4|.|.
TGTGCCAGTAGTAAGGGCCTTGCCGGGGGTGAAAAACTGTTTTTT
CASSKGLAGGEKLFF
>TRBV19|TRBJ2-3|.|TRBD1
TGTGCCAGTAGAGCCTCCGGGACAGACTTCTGGATTAGCACAGATACGCAGTATTTT
CASRASGTDFWISTDTQYF
>TRBV7-3|TRBJ2-2|.|.
TGTGCCAGCAGCTTCAGCGGGAACACCGGGGAGCTGTTTTTT
CASSFSGNTGELFF
>TRBV6-6|TRBJ2-1|.|TRBD1
TGTGCCAGCAGTTACGACAGGGCGGATGAGCAGTTCTTC
CASSYDRADEQFF
>TRBV6-1|TRBJ2-1|.|TRBD1
TGTGCCAGCAGGGGACAGGGGGTCTACAATGAGCAGTTCTTC
CASRGQGVYNEQFF
>TRBV5-1|TRBJ2-5|.|.
TGCGCCAGCAGCTTGAGTGCAGGGGACGAGACCCAGTACTTC
CASSLSAGDETQYF
>TRBV7-2|TRBJ2-5|medium-sized|TRBD2
TGTGCCAGCAGCTTAACTAGCGGGGGTGGCGAAGCAAGAGAGACCCAGTACTTC
CASSLTSGGGEARETQYF
>TRBV7-9|TRBJ2-7|.|TRBD2
TGTGCCAGCAGCTTAAACGGGAGGGACTACGAGCAGTACTTC
CASSLNGRDYEQYF
>TRBV21-1|TRBJ2-7|.|.
TGTGCCAGCAGCAAATTGGGGACAGAGGTCTACGAGCAGTACTTC
CASSKLGTEVYEQYF
>TRBV18|TRBJ1-1|.|.
TGTGCCAGCTCCCTTAACGGGGTGAACACTGAAGCTTTCTTT
CASSLNGVNTEAFF
>TRBV5-6|TRBJ2-1|.|TRBD2
TGTGCCAGCAGCCAAGCGGGAGTCCCCGAGCAGTTCTTC
CASSQAGVPEQFF
>TRBV12-5|TRBJ1-3|.|TRBD1
TGTGCTAGTGGTTCCATCATCGGGACCTTGGACAGGACTCCTTCTGGAAACACCATATATTTT
CASGSIIGTLDRTPSGNTIYF
>TRBV7-2|TRBJ2-2|once|.
TGTGCCAGCAGCTTAGGGGGCAAGCCCGGGGAGCTGTTTTTT
CASSLGGKPGELFF
>TRBV9|TRBJ2-3|.|.
TGTGCCAGCAGCGCGAGCACAGATACGCAGTATTTT
CASSASTDTQYF
>TRBV2|TRBJ2-2|.|.
TGTGCCAGCAGAGGGACAAATCGCGGGGAGCTGTTTTTT
CASRGTNRGELFF
>TRBV28|TRBJ1-2|.|.
TGTGCCAGCCGTGTGAGGGCCAACTATGGCTACACCTTC
CASRVRANYGYTF
>TRBV29-1|TRBJ2-7|.|.
TGCAGCGTCCAAAAAACCAGCTACGAGCAGTACTTC
CSVQKTSYEQYF
>TRBV5-1|TRBJ2-4|.|TRBD1
TGCGCCAGCAGCTCGTACAGGACAGGGGGACGGCACATTCAGTACTTC
CASSSYRTGGRHIQYF
>TRBV18|TRBJ2-7|.|TRBD1
TGTGCCAGCTCCCCAAGGGACAGGGGGTACGAGCAGTACTTC
CASSPRDRGYEQYF
>TRBV7-8|TRBJ2-5|.|TRBD1
TGTGCCAGCAGTTTCACAGGGGGCGGAGAGACCCAGTACTTC
CASSFTGGGETQYF
>TRBV28|TRBJ1-2|.|.
TGTGCCAGCAGACTCACTCTCAATGGCTACACCTTC
CASRLTLNGYTF
>TRBV13|TRBJ2-1|.|.
TGTGCCAGCAGCTTAGTGGTGTCCGGCGGGACGGGGTCCTACAATGAGCAGTTCTTC
CASSLVVSGGTGSYNEQFF
>TRBV6-1|TRBJ2-5|.|.
TGTGCCAGCAGTTTATCTCAGGGATGGAAAGAGACCCAGTACTTC
CASSLSQGWKETQYF
>TRBV7-2|TRBJ1-1|.|TRBD1
TGTGCCAGCAGCCTACAGGGGCTCTTGAACACTGAAGCTTTCTTT
CASSLQGLLNTEAFF
>TRBV7-9|TRBJ1-2|.|.
TGTGCCAGCAGCCCAAAACGAAGTCCGGGGGGCTACACCTTC
CASSPKRSPGGYTF
>TRBV6-4|TRBJ2-1|.|.
TGTGCCAGCAGTGACTTAAAACAGGCCATCAATGAGCAGTTCTTC
CASSDLKQAINEQFF
>TRBV5-8|TRBJ1-2|once|.
TGTGCCAGCAGCTTGTCAGTACAACAGGGCATCTATGGCTACACCTTC
CASSLSVQQGIYGYTF
>TRBV6-6|TRBJ2-7|.|.
TGTGCCAGCAGTTACTCGGACGGGACCTACGAGCAGTACTTC
CASSYSDGTYEQYF
>TRBV14|TRBJ1-3|.|.
TGTGCCAGCAGCCACGGGGACATATTGGGAAACACCATATATTTT
CASSHGDILGNTIYF
>TRBV7-8|TRBJ2-1|.|TRBD2
TGTGCCAGCAGCTTAGGGAGGACTAGCGGACGCTACAATGAGCAGTTCTTC
CASSLGRTSGRYNEQFF
>TRBV21-1|TRBJ2-1|.|.
.
CASTYNCGGRRFNEQFF
>TRBV28|TRBJ1-1|.|TRBD1
TGTGCCAGCAGTGAGACAGGGGGCGGAACTGAAGCTTTCTTT
CASSETGGGTEAFF
>TRBV5-5|TRBJ2-2|.|.
TGTGCCAGCAGCCCGGGGCAGGGGCCGGTCGGGGAGCTGTTTTTT
CASSPGQGPVGELFF
>TRBV6-4|TRBJ1-5|once|.
TGTGCCAGCAGTGACTCGGGGGGGTTTGGGAGTCTCAATCAGCCCCAGCATTTT
CASSDSGGFGSLNQPQHF
>TRBV7-2|TRBJ1-5|.|TRBD1
TGTGCCAGCAGCTTAGGGTTCGGGGACAGGGTCAATCAGCCCCAGCATTTT
CASSLGFGDRVNQPQHF
>TRBV13|TRBJ2-7|.|.
TGTGCCAGCAGCTTAACAGACTACGAGCAGTACTTC
CASSLTDYEQYF
>TRBV27|TRBJ1-3|once|TRBD1
TGTGCCAGCAGTTTGGAGGGGGCAACTGGAAACACCATATATTTT
CASSLEGATGNTIYF
>TRBV15|TRBJ2-1|.|TRBD2
TGTGCCACCAGCAGAGAAACTAGCGGGAGAACCGATGAGCAGTTCTTC
CATSRETSGRTDEQFF
>TRBV6-6|TRBJ1-1|few|TRBD1
TGTGCCAGCAAGGGGACAGGGGACACTGAAGCTTTCTTT
CASKGTGDTEAFF
>TRBV18|TRBJ2-1|.|.
TGTGCCAGCTCACCCGAGCTAACCCCCTCGAATGAGCAGTTCTTC
CASSPELTPSNEQFF
>TRBV6-6|TRBJ2-7|once|.
TGTGCCAGCAGTGGCTATGGAGTCTCCGCCCACGAGCAGTACTTC
CASSGYGVSAHEQYF
>TRBV30|TRBJ2-3|.|TRBD1
TGTGCCTGGGGGGTCACCGGGACAGGGGGCACAGATACGCAGTATTTT
CAWGVTGTGGTDTQYF
>TRBV11-3|TRBJ2-1|.|.
TGTGCCAGCAGCTACGGACAGTACAATGAGCAGTTCTTC
CASSYGQYNEQFF